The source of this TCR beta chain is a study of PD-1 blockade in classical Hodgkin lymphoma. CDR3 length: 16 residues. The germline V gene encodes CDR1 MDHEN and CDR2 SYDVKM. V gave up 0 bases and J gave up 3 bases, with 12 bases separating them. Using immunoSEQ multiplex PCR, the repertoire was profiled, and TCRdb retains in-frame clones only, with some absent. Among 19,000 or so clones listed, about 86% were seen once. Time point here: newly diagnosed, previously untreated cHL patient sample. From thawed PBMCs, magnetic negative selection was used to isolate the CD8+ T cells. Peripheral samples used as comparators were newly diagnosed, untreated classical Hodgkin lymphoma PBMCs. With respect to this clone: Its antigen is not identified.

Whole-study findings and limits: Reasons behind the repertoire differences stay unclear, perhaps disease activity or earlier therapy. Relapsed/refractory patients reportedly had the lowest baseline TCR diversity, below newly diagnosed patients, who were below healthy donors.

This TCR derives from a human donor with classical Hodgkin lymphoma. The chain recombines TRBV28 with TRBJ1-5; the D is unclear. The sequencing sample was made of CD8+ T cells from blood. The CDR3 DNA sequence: TGTGCCAGCAGTTTATGGGTCCGAGGAGACAATCAGCCCCAGCATTTT. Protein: CASSLWVRGDNQPQHF.